Listed here is a single T cell receptor beta chain. The antigen remains unidentified. These data belong to a study of OX40 agonist ivuxolimab in advanced cancers. Study results and limitations: There were also nonresponders showing low normalized T-cell clonal expansion.

The protocol was immunoSEQ multiplex PCR, while the TCRdb copy is restricted to in-frame clones and leaves out a portion. The sample has 80,000 to 95,000 clones, 87% seen once; the top ten hold approximately 1.5%. The sequence derives from an adult with an advanced solid tumor such as melanoma, head and neck, liver or kidney cancer. The source material was CD4+ or CD8+ T cells sorted from blood, sampled in a trial of the OX40 agonist ivuxolimab.

The CDR3 is CASSQDDSSGKAFF. CDR3 sequence (DNA): TGTGCCAGCAGCCAAGATGACTCGTCGGGGAAAGCTTTCTTT. The V gene is TRBV14, the J gene TRBJ1-1; unclear D gene. Germline V lookup: CDR1 SGHDN, CDR2 FVKESK. The length of the CDR3 is 14 residues. The V and J ends lost 0 bases and 9 bases respectively, with 14 bases between them.